This T cell receptor beta chain was sequenced for a study of blood T cell repertoires in COVID-19. Study summary: Material from acute and convalescent COVID-19 was sourced from the United States, Italy and Spain. PBMCs, B-cell-depleted T cells, or T cells provided the cDNA or gDNA that made up the material.

Concerning this clone: Within the sample, other DNA sequences also encode this same CDR3.

Germline CDR1 MNHEY, CDR2 SVGAGI. The V end was cut by 0 bases, the J end by 6 bases, with 14 bases between. The CDR3 has 15 amino acids. Authors' processing steps: Amplification with reference gene primers provided the estimates of nucleated cell counts. Assay used: immunoSEQ multiplex PCR; TCRdb lists only in-frame clones, some missing. That table supplies the V and J calls and clone size; D and trimming were determined from the DNA. The profile covers around 200,000 clones, with around 80% appearing a single time and around 5.1% taken by the ten largest. This chain uses TRBV6-5 with TRBJ1-2; D is undetermined. This clonotype was obtained from a woman aged 65 to 85 with acute or convalescent COVID-19. The sample comprised peripheral blood. The CDR3 DNA reads as TGTGCCAGCAGTTACTCAAGAGGCGGTGCGGATGGCTACACCTTC. Translation: CASSYSRGGADGYTF.